This T cell receptor (beta chain) originates from a study of CD8+CD57+ T cells in acquired aplastic anemia. Study-wide context: Sorting CD4+ and CD8+ cells gave DNA averaging about 3.1 ug.

Remarks on this clonotype: Its matching antigen is unknown.

CD8+CD57+ cell expansion had been shown by flow cytometry in patients chosen for sequencing. Blood sampling was performed on the patients, and none of them had received therapy by then. CDR1 SEHNR and CDR2 FQNEAQ come from the germline V gene (reference sequence). The germline V and J ends were trimmed by 3 bases and 6 bases, with 12 bases remaining between them. The CDR3 has 14 amino acids. The TCR beta profiling, which covered VDJ combination and CDR3 sequence, was carried out using genomic DNA as the template. From the reads, TCRdb called clonotypes with MiXCR, one entry per CDR3 protein. Of just over 200,000 distinct CDR3 sequences in the sample, roughly two thirds were seen once. Findings of the study overall: CD8+ Simpson's diversity in patients was not significantly different from that in controls. Comparison of patients with controls identified roughly 30 shared CD8+ CDR3 sequences.

Sequencing was carried out using sorted CD4+, CD8+, or CD8+CD57+ T cells (not recorded which) from PBMCs. The clonotype originates from a human donor with aplastic anemia. J is TRBJ2-1 and V is TRBV7-9; D remains ambiguous. The DNA of the CDR3 is TGTGCCAGCAGCTTGGTCTCGACGTCCAATGAGCAGTTCTTC. Translating gives CASSLVSTSNEQFF. Based on the CDR3 plus reference TRBV7-9 and TRBJ2-1, the full variable domain is DTGVSQNPRHKITKRGQNVTFRCDPISEHNRLYWYRQTLGQGPEFLTYFQNEAQLEKSRLLSDRFSAERPKGSFSTLEIQRTEQGDSAMYLCASSLVSTSNEQFFGPGTRLTVL.